These 6 T cell receptor beta chains were all obtained from the same sample, sequenced in a study of identical twins. A single record per CDR3 protein comes from TCRdb applying MiXCR to the 5' RACE reads. The sample lists approximately 210,000 distinct CDR3 sequences, 5.5% to 7.5% seen once, with approximately 15% in the top ten. These data also featured in a second study, about T cells expressing NK-cell markers.

The sequenced material came from CD8+ T cells sorted from blood. All receptors derive from a woman aged 18-29 years in good health.

The V gene is TRBV7-2, the J gene TRBJ2-3; perhaps TRBD2 as D (6 bases). The CDR3 is 15 amino acids. Germline V gives CDR1 SGHTA, CDR2 FQGNSA. Trimming removed 4 bases from V and 6 bases from J, with 17 bases in between. The chain's CDR3 is CASSSGLGEKDTQYF. The CDR3, as DNA: TGTGCCAGCAGCTCGGGACTGGGAGAAAAGGATACGCAGTATTTT.

This clonotype was observed a handful of times. The chain links TRBV20-1 to TRBJ1-2, with 12 bases fitting TRBD1. CDR1 is DFQATT and CDR2 is SNEGSKA in the germline V gene (reference sequence). This CDR3 spans 15 amino acids. V gave up 6 bases and J gave up 4 bases; unmatched junction bases: 9. DNA for the CDR3: TGCAGTGCCCGCACCGGGACAGGGGGCCCCTATGGCTACACCTTC. It is translated as CSARTGTGGPYGYTF.

The chain has TRBV7-9 and TRBJ2-3; 13 nucleotides match TRBD2. Looked up from germline, CDR1 is SEHNR and CDR2 is FQNEAQ (reference sequence). The CDR3 extends over 16 amino acids. The V segment lost 5 bases and the J segment 2 bases; nucleotides outside the gene matches: 4. The CDR3 sequence: CASSPGLAGNTDTQYF. CDR3 coding DNA: TGTGCCAGCAGCCCGGGACTAGCGGGAAACACAGATACGCAGTATTTT. Complete variable domain (other parts from reference TRBV7-9 and TRBJ2-3): DTGVSQNPRHKITKRGQNVTFRCDPISEHNRLYWYRQTLGQGPEFLTYFQNEAQLEKSRLLSDRFSAERPKGSFSTLEIQRTEQGDSAMYLCASSPGLAGNTDTQYFGPGTRLTVL.

This clonotype was seen many times. CDR3 nucleotide sequence: TGTGCCAGCAGTTTAGCGCTCTTGGGGCTCCGACCGGGCCTCGATGAGCAGTTCTTC. Translation gives CASSLALLGLRPGLDEQFF. The gene calls are TRBV12-3 or TRBV12-4 and TRBJ2-1; TRBD1 might be the D (5 bases). The V gene lost 0 bases and the J gene lost 8 bases, with 26 bases spanning the gap. The length of the CDR3 is 19 residues.

The chain has TRBV19 and TRBJ2-2; D might be TRBD2 (6 bases). Germline-derived CDR1 and CDR2 are LNHDA and SQIVND (reference sequence). This CDR3 is built from 16 residues. V lost 1 base and J 4 bases, leaving 13 bases between the germline ends. This chain's CDR3 is CASSIVRGASTGELFF. The CDR3 bases are TGTGCCAGTAGTATAGTCCGCGGGGCTAGCACCGGGGAGCTGTTTTTT.

This clonotype has just a few counts. The rearrangement joins TRBV9 to TRBJ2-5, with TRBD1 as a possible D gene (6 bases). Germline V CDR1 and CDR2: SGDLS, YYNGEE. Trimming removed 4 bases from V and 1 base from J, with 11 bases in between. The CDR3 is made up of 14 amino acids. The CDR3 spells CASSTQGSQETQYF. CDR3 DNA sequence: TGTGCCAGCAGCACTCAGGGGTCCCAAGAGACCCAGTACTTC.